The 22 T cell receptor beta chains in this list originate from one sample, sequenced in a study of regulatory T cells in long-lasting Graves disease. Arm-PCR of CDR3 regions and iRepertoire HTBI primers were the basis on which TCR beta libraries were built. MiXCR was run by TCRdb on the multiplex PCR reads, yielding one entry per CDR3 protein. Found here are around 250,000 distinct CDR3 sequences, 20% to 25% of them singletons; the top ten hold roughly 13%. This sample's time point: newly diagnosed GD, antithyroid drugs for less than 3 months. The authors made the TCR library using RNA they extracted from PBMCs. Sequenced material: peripheral blood mononuclear cells (PBMCs), taken at new diagnosis, from a patient treated with antithyroid drugs. These receptors originate from a female donor with Graves disease.

This clonotype appeared many times. V gene TRBV7-3 combines with J gene TRBJ2-1; D remains unclear. The V end was cut by 5 bases, the J end by 12 bases, with 14 bases between. The CDR3 extends over 12 amino acids. The germline CDR1 and CDR2 sequences are SGHTA and FQGTGA. The DNA of the CDR3 is TGTGCCAGCAGCCTCTCGGGTGACTTGCAGTTCTTC. It codes for CASSLSGDLQFF.

This clonotype was recorded many times. J is TRBJ2-5 and V is TRBV20-1; 8 bases are a match to TRBD1. Germline V gene lookup returns CDR1 DFQATT and CDR2 SNEGSKA (reference sequence). CDR3 length: 15 amino acids. The trim removed 5 bases at V and 5 bases at J, leaving 13 bases unmatched. The DNA of the CDR3 is TGCAGTGCTTTTAATGGACAGGGAAGGCGGGAGACCCAGTACTTC. Amino acid sequence: CSAFNGQGRRETQYF.

A word on this clonotype: Being one base from a much bigger clone, this may be a read error. CDR3 nucleotide sequence: TGTGCCAGCAGCCTAAGACGCCCGGGTACCGGGGAGCTGTTTTTT. Translation: CASSLRRPGTGELFF. The rearrangement joins TRBV11-2 to TRBJ2-2, with no clear D. The V gene lost 5 bases and the J gene lost 5 bases, with 15 bases spanning the gap. The CDR3 sequence is 15 residues long. Germline-derived CDR1 and CDR2 are SGHAT and FQNNGV.

This clonotype was counted between two and nine times. The junction and the germline gene differ at one end; a read error may be behind it. The chain recombines TRBV3-1 with TRBJ2-2, with D hard to call. Germline V lookup: CDR1 LGHDT, CDR2 YNNKEL (reference sequence). This CDR3 spans 15 amino acids. The DNA of the CDR3 is TGTGCCGGCAGCCAAGCCCGTTGGAACACCGGGGAGCTGTTTTTT. Protein sequence: CAGSQARWNTGELFF. Full variable domain (rest looked up from reference TRBV3-1 and TRBJ2-2): DTAVSQTPKYLVTQMGNDKSIKCEQNLGHDTMYWYKQDSKKFLKIMFSYNNKELIINETVPNRFSPKSPDKAHLNLHINSLELGDSAVYFCAGSQARWNTGELFFGEGSRLTVL.

This clonotype occurred a few times. The J gene is TRBJ1-6, the V gene TRBV7-9; no definite D call. This CDR3 has 15 residues. Germline V gene lookup returns CDR1 SEHNR and CDR2 FQNEAQ (reference sequence). The V end lost 5 bases, the J end lost 5 bases, and 13 bases lay between the germline ends. The CDR3 DNA is TGTGCCAGCAGCCAAGATCCGCTGAATAATTCACCCCTCCACTTT. Its translation: CASSQDPLNNSPLHF.

The chain joins TRBV5-1 to TRBJ2-5; the match to TRBD2 covers 7 bases. CDR3 length: 15 residues. Germline V lookup: CDR1 SGHRS, CDR2 YFSETQ. Unmatched junction bases numbered 8, after V lost 4 bases and J lost 2 bases. CDR3 in DNA: TGCGCCAGCAGCCTTGCCGGGACTACGCAAGAGACCCAGTACTTC. It is translated as CASSLAGTTQETQYF.

This clonotype has more than one count but fewer than ten. The J gene is TRBJ1-3, the V gene TRBV29-1; no reliable D call. The V gene lost 7 bases and the J gene lost 0 bases, with 25 bases spanning the gap. The CDR3 length is 18 residues. Germline CDR1 and CDR2: SQVTM and ANQGSEA. This chain's CDR3 is CSASKSGVQTNSGNTIYF. DNA for the CDR3: TGCAGCGCTTCCAAATCGGGCGTCCAAACGAACTCTGGAAACACCATATATTTT.

There are a few counts of this clonotype. The V and J genes are TRBV28 and TRBJ1-1; 7 bases are shared with TRBD1. V lost 6 bases, J lost 5 bases, and 9 bases stayed unmatched. CDR3 length: 14 residues. The germline CDR1 and CDR2 sequences are MDHEN and SYDVKM. In DNA, the CDR3 is TGTGCCAGCAGGACGATGACAGGGAGAACTGAAGCTTTCTTT. It translates to CASRTMTGRTEAFF.

This clonotype was seen at least ten times. The V and J genes are TRBV11-3 and TRBJ2-2; TRBD1 matches 7 bases. V gave up 4 bases and J gave up 5 bases; unmatched junction bases: 4. CDR3 length: 14 residues. Per germline, CDR1 SGHNT and CDR2 YENEEA. CDR3 coding DNA: TGTGCCAGCAGCTCCGGGACAGCTACCGGGGAGCTGTTTTTT. It specifies CASSSGTATGELFF.

V gene TRBV12-3 or TRBV12-4 combines with J gene TRBJ1-2; D possibly corresponds to TRBD1 (6 bases). V lost 6 bases and J lost 8, with 16 bases in between. The CDR3 loop spans 13 amino acids. CDR3 bases: TGTGCCAGCAGACCCGGGACACCTGGCGGCTACACCTTC. Its translation: CASRPGTPGGYTF.

Note on this clonotype: A far larger clone is one base from this, pointing to a likely read error. The chain recombines TRBV7-9 with TRBJ2-5; TRBD2 is a possible D gene (6 bases). Germline-derived CDR1 and CDR2 are SEHNR and FQNEAQ (reference sequence). The CDR3 has 15 amino acids. The DNA of the CDR3 is TGTACCAGCAGCTACGGGAGCAGCGGCCAAGAGACCCAGTACTTC. Protein product: CTSSYGSSGQETQYF.

The chain combines TRBV27 with TRBJ2-1, with TRBD2 matching 9 bases. J was trimmed by 7 bases and V by 6 bases; bases with no gene match: 13. The length of the CDR3 is 16 residues. Germline V gene data show CDR1 as MNHEY and CDR2 as SMNVEV (reference sequence). The DNA of the CDR3 is TGTGCCAGCAGCCGAACCCGTAGCGGGAGCAGTAATGAGCAGTTCTTC. Encoded protein: CASSRTRSGSSNEQFF.

This clonotype was found many times. This rearrangement joins TRBV7-2 to TRBJ1-5; weak D call: TRBD1 (6 bases). The V gene lost 0 bases and the J gene lost 6 bases, with 12 bases spanning the gap. The CDR3 runs to 15 residues. Germline V gene sequence: CDR1 SGHTA, CDR2 FQGNSA. The DNA for the CDR3 is TGTGCCAGCAGCTTAGCCCCAACAGGGAGTCAGCCCCAGCATTTT. Translated, it gives CASSLAPTGSQPQHF.

In this sample, this clonotype turned up many times. This chain uses TRBV7-8 with TRBJ2-2; 8 bases align to TRBD1. Germline CDR1 reads SGHVS; CDR2 reads FQNEAQ. The length of the CDR3 is 16 residues. J gave up 8 bases and V 5 bases, and 13 bases lay outside the gene matches. The CDR3 here is CASSRITRQGTGELFF. CDR3 coding DNA: TGTGCCAGCAGCCGTATTACTCGACAGGGGACGGGGGAGCTGTTTTTT.

This chain connects TRBV12-3 or TRBV12-4 to TRBJ2-4; 8 nucleotides align to TRBD2. With 5 bases clipped from V and 0 bases from J, the junction kept 9 bases outside the gene matches. The CDR3 has 17 amino acids. This CDR3 is CASSLHSGELAKNIQYF. CDR3 DNA: TGTGCCAGCAGTCTACATAGCGGGGAATTAGCCAAAAACATTCAGTACTTC.

Of note for this clonotype: With only one base between it and a far larger clone, this is likely a read error. The chain combines TRBV12-3 or TRBV12-4 with TRBJ2-7; 11 bases agree with TRBD1. This CDR3 is 15 amino acids long. Trimming at V came to 8 bases and at J to 3 bases, leaving 9 bases not matched to a gene. CDR3 bases: TGTGCCAGCGGCGTAAAGGGACAGGGGGACTACGAGCAGTACTTC. Amino acid sequence: CASGVKGQGDYEQYF.

The sample holds many counts of this clonotype. J is TRBJ2-7 and V is TRBV11-2; D may be TRBD1 (6 bases). The length of the CDR3 is 14 residues. Germline assignment: CDR1 SGHAT and CDR2 FQNNGV. Trimming took off 5 bases at V and 3 bases at J, with 14 bases between the two ends. CDR3 amino acids: CASSPGGRGYEQYF. The CDR3 DNA reads as TGTGCCAGCAGCCCCGGTGGCAGGGGCTACGAGCAGTACTTC.

This clonotype was counted at least ten times. The V call is TRBV20-1, the J call TRBJ2-1, with 9 nucleotides matching TRBD1. Unmatched junction bases numbered 5, after V lost 0 bases and J lost 5 bases. From germline, CDR1 is DFQATT and CDR2 SNEGSKA (reference sequence). This CDR3 spans 15 amino acids. Here the CDR3 reads CSARDYGTGNNEQFF. The CDR3 DNA follows: TGCAGTGCTAGAGATTATGGGACAGGGAACAATGAGCAGTTCTTC.

This sequence joins TRBV30 and TRBJ1-5; 8 bases line up with TRBD1. V dropped 2 bases and J dropped 2; count of bases not matched to a gene: 2. CDR1 is GTSNPN and CDR2 is SVGIG in the germline V gene (reference sequence). The CDR3 runs to 14 residues. The CDR3 DNA is TGTGCCTGGAGTACGACAGGGGGCAATCAGCCCCAGCATTTT. Translating gives CAWSTTGGNQPQHF.

The chain carries TRBV6-1 and TRBJ2-1; TRBD2 agrees at 15 bases. Germline CDR1 reads MNHNS; CDR2 reads SASEGT. The J segment lost 5 bases and the V segment lost 6 bases, leaving 11 bases of the junction unmatched. The CDR3 sequence is 18 residues long. The CDR3 region has the DNA TGTGCCAGCAGACGTCCCGGGACTAGCGGGGGGAGTGACAATGAGCAGTTCTTC. Its translation: CASRRPGTSGGSDNEQFF.

The chain couples TRBV6-1 to TRBJ1-5; D is unclear. The CDR3 runs to 11 residues. Trimming pared 8 bases from V and 9 bases from J, leaving 11 bases between. Germline CDR1 and CDR2: MNHNS and SASEGT. The CDR3 DNA reads TGTGCCAGCGGGATTGGTTGGCCCCAGCATTTT. Translating gives CASGIGWPQHF.

Remarks on this clonotype: This may arise from a read error, as a much more abundant clone is one base away. The V call is TRBV5-6, the J call TRBJ2-7, with 8 nucleotides matching TRBD1. V lost 5 bases, J lost 0 bases, and 4 bases stayed unmatched. Germline CDR1 and CDR2: SGHDT and YYEEEE. The CDR3 has 14 residues. The CDR3 protein is CASSRQGSSYEQYF. CDR3 in DNA: TGTGCCAGCAGTAGACAGGGGAGCTCCTACGAGCAGTACTTC.